Given below is one T cell receptor (beta chain) in context. It has no known antigen specificity. There are no base qualities to consult, and no much larger clone falls within one base. This sample was sequenced with an Illumina HiSeq 2500. Quantitative 5'-RACE with molecular barcodes was the method used to prepare the TCR beta libraries. Concerning the study's data processing: Disease-linked TCR variants were identified with a new computational method built on a probabilistic model of VDJ rearrangement. Using fastp trimming at Q25 and MiXCR clonotype assembly, TCRdb reanalyzed the public sequencing data and kept in-frame beta chains. Rows are combined by CDR3 protein, so each entry shows the most common genes and DNA. TCRdb, rather than the study authors, made the V and J calls. This sample gives 250,000 or so distinct CDR3 sequences in total; roughly 25% of them show up just once. Over 0.55% of the sample rests with the top ten.

V drops 3 bases and J drops 6 bases, leaving 17 bases in between. From the cysteine through the phenylalanine, the CDR3 covers 15 amino acids. The kept DNA is CDR3 alone, 45 bases in frame from the first base. The sample belongs to a study of CD8 T cells in ankylosing spondylitis (TCRdb year 2017). For the study in its entirety: To find TCR variants linked to disease, the study profiled T cell receptor beta repertoires in ankylosing spondylitis patients and healthy donors. Peripheral blood was sampled, and synovial fluid was additionally collected from ankylosing spondylitis patients. The full study cohort was made up of approximately 27 ankylosing spondylitis patients and about a hundred healthy donors. The study at large found these results: In peripheral blood, the disease-linked clones were found at relatively low frequencies and had a CD8+ phenotype. Some of the motif variants had been reported before in the synovial fluid and blood of reactive arthritis patients, a finding that suggests common disease-initiation mechanisms. Significant enrichment of the disease-linked clones was reported in matched synovial fluid samples from ankylosing spondylitis patients. A TCR beta motif of about 8 highly homologous amino acid variants appeared characteristic of blood from ankylosing spondylitis patients.

What was sequenced was blood, either unsorted or a sorted T cell fraction (not recorded which). The chain is made from TRBV12-3 or TRBV12-4 and TRBJ2-5; the D gene is possibly TRBD1 or TRBD2, each agreeing over 5 bases. The clonotype originates from a male donor with ankylosing spondylitis or in good health (not recorded which). The sequence in DNA is TGTGCCAGCAGTTTGTCGGCTAGCAAGGGGCAGACCCAGTACTTC. It translates to CASSLSASKGQTQYF.